This entry features one T cell receptor (beta chain) sequence. Its antigen is not known. This same CDR3 is encoded by further DNA sequences in the sample. The unsorted samples had some 90 million PBMCs used for genomic DNA. This entry belongs to a study of shared clonotypes between healthy human individuals. Study findings and constraints: Deeper or shallower sequencing was expected to change how clonotypes are shared among donors.

Original processing notes: Because ImmunoSEQ provided only junction sequences with no quality scores, the filtering differed. Using immunoSEQ multiplex PCR, the repertoire was profiled, and TCRdb retains in-frame clones only, with some absent. D and trimming come from the DNA, and the V and J calls and clone size come from that table. Among about 480,000 clones listed, roughly 79% were seen once. Unmatched junction bases numbered 7, after V lost 6 bases and J lost 8 bases. Germline-derived CDR1 and CDR2 are MDHEN and SYDVKM. The CDR3 runs to 14 residues. This chain links TRBV28 with TRBJ1-2; 12 bases align to TRBD1. The material sequenced was PBMCs. This TCR came from a woman aged 40 to 50 in good health. Some clones in this sample may be carry-over from other donors' samples. This CDR3 reads CASSLGQGAGGYTF. CDR3 nucleotides: TGTGCCAGCAGCCTGGGACAGGGGGCGGGAGGCTACACCTTC.